The next 27 T cell receptor beta chains were all read from a single sample in a study of shared clonotypes between healthy human individuals. The assay was immunoSEQ multiplex PCR, and TCRdb's table has in-frame clones only and misses some. Among around 1.9 million clones listed, under 95% were seen once. Naive CD8 cells lacked CD45RO, underwent positive selection for CCR7 and left out terminally differentiated effector memory CD45RA+ cells. The sequenced sample consisted of naive CD8+ T cells from PBMCs. The origin of the receptors is a young man in good health. Some clones in this sample may be carry-over from other donors' samples.

The rearrangement joins TRBV27 to TRBJ1-2; no clear D gene. Trimming removed 6 bases from V and 6 bases from J, with 11 bases in between. The CDR3 runs 12 residues. The germline CDR1 and CDR2 sequences are MNHEY and SMNVEV (reference sequence). The CDR3 region has the DNA TGTGCCAGCAGGAGTCGATCAGATGGCTACACCTTC. This gives the protein CASRSRSDGYTF.

This sequence joins TRBV4-3 and TRBJ1-3; D is possibly TRBD1 (5 bases). This CDR3 contains 16 residues. Germline loops: CDR1 LGHNA, CDR2 YSLEER. Trimming shortened V by 0 bases and J by 2 bases, and 11 bases separated the two germline ends. CDR3 sequence (DNA): TGCGCCAGCAGCCAAGAAGGTTCAGGGACTGGAAACACCATATATTTT. Its protein product is CASSQEGSGTGNTIYF.

This sequence joins TRBV2 and TRBJ1-4, with 8 bases lining up with TRBD1. J gave up 5 bases and V 6 bases, and 8 bases lay outside the gene matches. Germline CDR1 is SNHLY and CDR2 is FYNNEI. The CDR3 has 15 residues. The CDR3 sequence: CASRLLRGLNEKLFF. The CDR3 coding sequence is TGTGCCAGCAGGCTCCTCAGGGGGCTAAATGAAAAACTGTTTTTT.

CDR3 in DNA: TGCGCCAGCAGTCCTTCCGCGGGAGTTAGCGATGAGCAGTTCTTC. This encodes CASSPSAGVSDEQFF. V is TRBV5-1 and J is TRBJ2-1; 7 nucleotides agree with TRBD2. V shed 5 bases, J shed 8 bases, and the junction held 13 bases outside the gene matches. The CDR3 extends over 15 amino acids. CDR1 and CDR2 (germline): SGHRS, YFSETQ.

A word on this clone: The identical CDR3 is also encoded by other nucleotide sequences in the sample. The CDR3 DNA follows: TGTGCCAGCAGTTTGCGGGACAGAGGTCAGCCCCAGCATTTT. This gives the protein CASSLRDRGQPQHF. This sequence joins TRBV27 and TRBJ1-5; the match to TRBD1 covers 7 bases. CDR3 size: 14 residues. Germline CDR1 is MNHEY and CDR2 is SMNVEV (reference sequence). Trimming took 3 bases from V and 6 from J; bases not matched to a gene: 5.

The rearrangement uses TRBV6-5 and TRBJ1-4, with D unresolved. Deletions cut 6 bases from V and 2 bases from J, with 13 bases between. CDR3 length: 15 residues. Germline-derived CDR1 and CDR2 are MNHEY and SVGAGI. This chain's CDR3 is CASSKGPVTNEKLFF. The CDR3 coding sequence is TGTGCCAGCAGCAAAGGACCGGTGACTAATGAAAAACTGTTTTTT.

The chain combines TRBV2 with TRBJ1-1, with 11 nucleotides matching TRBD1. The V gene's germline CDR1 is SNHLY and CDR2 FYNNEI. This CDR3 is 18 amino acids long. Trimming took 5 bases from V and 5 from J; bases not matched to a gene: 16. CDR3 sequence reads: CASSIQWTGGPVWTEAFF. The CDR3 DNA follows: TGTGCCAGCAGTATTCAATGGACAGGGGGCCCCGTGTGGACTGAAGCTTTCTTT.

The chain is built from TRBV9 and TRBJ2-2, with TRBD1 matching over 8 bases. The CDR3 spans 15 residues. With V trimmed by 4 bases and J by 3 bases, 5 bases remained unmatched. Germline lookup yields CDR1 SGDLS and CDR2 YYNGEE. CDR3 region: CASSFQGADTGELFF. The CDR3 region has the DNA TGTGCCAGCAGCTTCCAGGGGGCGGACACCGGGGAGCTGTTTTTT.

The V and J genes are TRBV6-6 and TRBJ1-5; D unclear. The length of the CDR3 is 14 residues. Trimming removed 2 bases from V and 2 bases from J, with 7 bases in between. CDR1 and CDR2 (germline): MNHNY, SVGAGI (reference sequence). The CDR3 DNA sequence: TGTGCCAGCAGTTACAGGGCGGGCAATCAGCCCCAGCATTTT. This translates into CASSYRAGNQPQHF.

This chain uses TRBV7-8 with TRBJ2-7, with D possibly TRBD2 on 6 matching bases. The CDR3 runs 15 residues. Germline lookup yields CDR1 SGHVS and CDR2 FQNEAQ. V was shortened by 5 bases and J by 2 bases, with 16 bases between the two germline ends. CDR3 nucleotides: TGTGCCAGCAGCCCAGAACTAGCTTTCGCCTACGAGCAGTACTTC. The encoded protein is CASSPELAFAYEQYF.

The chain joins TRBV4-1 to TRBJ1-5; 8 bases are shared with TRBD1. Germline loops: CDR1 MGHRA, CDR2 YSYEKL. The CDR3 has 17 amino acids. The V segment lost 4 bases and the J segment 6 bases; nucleotides outside the gene matches: 14. The CDR3 nucleotides read TGCGCCAGCAGCCCACGGGCAGGGGGCGGCTCCGGTCAGCCCCAGCATTTT. The encoded protein is CASSPRAGGGSGQPQHF.

The chain carries TRBV27 and TRBJ2-5, with TRBD2 identical over 7 bases. V shed 5 bases, J shed 7 bases, and the junction held 7 bases outside the gene matches. CDR1 and CDR2 (germline): MNHEY, SMNVEV (reference sequence). CDR3 length: 13 amino acids. The CDR3 DNA reads as TGTGCCAGCAGTCAGATGGGCGGGGGGACCCAGTACTTC. It encodes CASSQMGGGTQYF.

The chain combines TRBV4-3 with TRBJ1-1; D not resolved. In germline, CDR1 is LGHNA, CDR2 YSLEER. The CDR3 is made up of 15 amino acids. Trimming shortened V by 1 base and J by 1 base, and 10 bases separated the two germline ends. The CDR3 bases are TGCGCCAGCAGCCAAGGGTCCAGATCGAACACTGAAGCTTTCTTT. It encodes CASSQGSRSNTEAFF.

Regarding this clone: A read error is likely, as this CDR3 ends without the conserved phenylalanine or tryptophan. The rearrangement joins TRBV7-9 to TRBJ2-7; D remains unclear. The CDR3 is 12 amino acids. Germline assignment: CDR1 SEHNR and CDR2 FQNEAQ (reference sequence). V lost 3 bases and J 6 bases, leaving 9 bases between the germline ends. The DNA of the CDR3 is TGTGCCAGCAGCTTGGGGATCGGCGAGCAGTACCTC. It translates to CASSLGIGEQYL.

This clone is a singleton in its sample. The rearrangement links TRBV4-3 to TRBJ2-7, with TRBD1 matching 12 bases. The J segment lost 6 bases and the V segment lost 4 bases, leaving 7 bases of the junction unmatched. The CDR3 spans 15 residues. The germline gives CDR1 LGHNA, CDR2 YSLEER. The CDR3 DNA reads TGCGCCAGCAGCCCGGGACAGGGGGCCGAGGGCGAGCAGTACTTC. It specifies CASSPGQGAEGEQYF.

This sequence joins TRBV5-8 and TRBJ2-7; no reliable D call. V dropped 0 bases and J dropped 3 bases, with 10 bases sitting between them. The CDR3 is made up of 14 amino acids. The V gene's germline CDR1 is SGHTS and CDR2 YDEGEE. This CDR3 is CASSLDSQGYEQYF. The CDR3 nucleotides are TGTGCCAGCAGCTTGGACAGCCAAGGCTACGAGCAGTACTTC.

To note about this clone: Other DNA sequences in this sample translate to the same CDR3. The V and J genes are TRBV19 and TRBJ2-7; tentatively, D is TRBD1 (5 bases). With 3 bases removed from V and 2 bases from J, the gap between germline ends came to 8 bases. This CDR3 spans 13 amino acids. The V gene's germline CDR1 is LNHDA and CDR2 SQIVND (reference sequence). The CDR3 DNA sequence: TGTGCCAGTAGTATTCAGGGCCCCTACGAGCAGTACTTC. Translating it yields CASSIQGPYEQYF. The complete variable domain, with remaining parts taken from reference TRBV19 and TRBJ2-7, reads DGGITQSPKYLFRKEGQNVTLSCEQNLNHDAMYWYRQDPGQGLRLIYYSQIVNDFQKGDIAEGYSVSREKKESFPLTVTSAQKNPTAFYLCASSIQGPYEQYFGPGTRLTVT.

This chain uses TRBV2 with TRBJ2-5; D is perhaps TRBD1 (5 bases). Germline V gene sequence: CDR1 SNHLY, CDR2 FYNNEI. The CDR3 extends over 14 amino acids. V lost 6 bases to trimming and J lost 2 bases, with 13 bases between them. As DNA, the CDR3 is TGTGCCAGCAGCGACGACAGAGCTCAAGAGACCCAGTACTTC. This translates into CASSDDRAQETQYF.

The chain has TRBV7-9 and TRBJ1-5; the D is unclear. The CDR3 loop spans 15 amino acids. V gave up 6 bases and J gave up 0 bases, with 12 bases separating them. The germline gives CDR1 SEHNR, CDR2 FQNEAQ (reference sequence). CDR3 in DNA: TGTGCCAGCAGTCCCGCAGGTTATAGCAATCAGCCCCAGCATTTT. This sequence encodes CASSPAGYSNQPQHF.

The chain carries TRBV27 and TRBJ2-3, with 16 positions matching TRBD2. The CDR3 runs to 17 residues. Germline CDR1 reads MNHEY; CDR2 reads SMNVEV (reference sequence). V shed 5 bases, J shed 2 bases, and the junction held 4 bases outside the gene matches. The CDR3 spells CASSPGLAGGPTDTQYF. CDR3 nucleotide sequence: TGTGCCAGCAGTCCGGGACTAGCGGGAGGGCCCACAGATACGCAGTATTTT.

The chain recombines TRBV6-6 with TRBJ2-7; D may match TRBD1 or TRBD2 (5 bases each). In germline, CDR1 is MNHNY, CDR2 SVGAGI (reference sequence). The V gene lost 5 bases and the J gene lost 4 bases, with 18 bases spanning the gap. The CDR3 is 15 amino acids. CDR3 residues: CASSPPGRRTYEQYF. CDR3 in DNA: TGTGCCAGCAGTCCTCCGGGACGGAGGACATACGAGCAGTACTTC.

This clone was observed a handful of times. The same CDR3 also results from other DNA sequences found in this sample. The genes are TRBV7-9 and TRBJ2-3, with D hard to call. Trimming took 6 bases from V and 1 from J, leaving 2 bases between them. The CDR3 contains 11 residues. Germline V CDR1 and CDR2: SEHNR, FQNEAQ (reference sequence). CDR3 region: CASRGTDTQYF. DNA of the CDR3: TGTGCCAGCAGGGGCACAGATACGCAGTATTTT.

The sample holds one count of this clone. The chain has TRBV4-1 and TRBJ2-3, with 8 positions matching TRBD2. Germline V lookup: CDR1 MGHRA, CDR2 YSYEKL. The CDR3 loop spans 17 amino acids. J gave up 4 bases and V 1 base, and 10 bases lay outside the gene matches. The CDR3 nucleotides read TGCGCCAGCAGCCAAGTTAACCTAGCGGGCCGACCAGATACGCAGTATTTT. It codes for CASSQVNLAGRPDTQYF.

DNA for the CDR3: TGTGCCAGCAGGAGAGGCGGGTACAATGAGCAGTTCTTC. Its translation: CASRRGGYNEQFF. The V gene is TRBV14, the J gene TRBJ2-1; weak D call: TRBD2 (5 bases). The germline V and J ends were trimmed by 6 bases and 4 bases, with 10 bases remaining between them. CDR1 and CDR2 (germline): SGHDN, FVKESK. This CDR3 contains 13 residues.

This chain joins TRBV13 and TRBJ2-1; 7 bases are shared with TRBD2. V was clipped by 0 bases and J by 4 bases; unmatched bases: 6. This CDR3 comprises 16 residues. CDR1 PRHDT and CDR2 FYEKMQ come from the germline V gene (reference sequence). The CDR3 region has the DNA TGTGCCAGCAGCTTAGGTGGGAGGGCCCTATACAATGAGCAGTTCTTC. Residues: CASSLGGRALYNEQFF.

The chain employs TRBV5-1 and TRBJ2-1; D gene unclear. The CDR3 runs 13 residues. Deletions cut 5 bases from V and 0 bases from J, with 6 bases between. Germline loops: CDR1 SGHRS, CDR2 YFSETQ. The DNA of the CDR3 is TGCGCCAGCAGGAGCAGCTCCTACAATGAGCAGTTCTTC. This sequence encodes CASRSSSYNEQFF.

V is TRBV28 and J is TRBJ1-4; perhaps TRBD1 as D (6 bases). Germline assignment: CDR1 MDHEN and CDR2 SYDVKM. The CDR3 has 14 residues. The V end was cut by 5 bases, the J end by 7 bases, with 14 bases between. The CDR3 loop is CASSPTPRGEKLFF. In nucleotides, the CDR3 is TGTGCCAGCAGTCCGACCCCCAGGGGTGAAAAACTGTTTTTT.